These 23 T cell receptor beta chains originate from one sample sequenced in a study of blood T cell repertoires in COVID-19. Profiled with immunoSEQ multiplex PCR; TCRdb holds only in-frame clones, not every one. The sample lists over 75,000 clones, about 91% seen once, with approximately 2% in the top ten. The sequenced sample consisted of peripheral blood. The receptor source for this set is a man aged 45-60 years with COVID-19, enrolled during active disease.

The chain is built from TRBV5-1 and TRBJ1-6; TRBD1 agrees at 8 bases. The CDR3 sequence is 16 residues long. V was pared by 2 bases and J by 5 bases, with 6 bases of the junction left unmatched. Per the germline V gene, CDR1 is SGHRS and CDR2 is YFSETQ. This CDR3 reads CASSLDWTGNNSPLHF. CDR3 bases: TGCGCCAGCAGCTTAGACTGGACAGGGAATAATTCACCCCTCCACTTT. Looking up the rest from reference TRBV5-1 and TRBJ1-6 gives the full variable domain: KAGVTQTPRYLIKTRGQQVTLSCSPISGHRSVSWYQQTPGQGLQFLFEYFSETQRNKGNFPGRFSGRQFSNSRSEMNVSTLELGDSALYLCASSLDWTGNNSPLHFGNGTRLTVT.

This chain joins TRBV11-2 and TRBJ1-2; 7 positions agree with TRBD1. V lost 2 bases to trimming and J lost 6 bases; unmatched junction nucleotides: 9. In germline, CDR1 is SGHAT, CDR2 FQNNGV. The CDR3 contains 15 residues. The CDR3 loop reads CASSLSEGGRDGYTF. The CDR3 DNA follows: TGTGCCAGCAGCTTATCAGAAGGGGGCAGGGATGGCTACACCTTC.

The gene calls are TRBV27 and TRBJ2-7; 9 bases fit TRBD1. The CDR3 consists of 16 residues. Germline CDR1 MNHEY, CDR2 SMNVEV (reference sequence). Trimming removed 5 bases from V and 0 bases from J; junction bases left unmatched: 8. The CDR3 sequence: CASSDNRGLSSYEQYF. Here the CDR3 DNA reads TGTGCCAGCAGTGATAACAGGGGGCTTAGCTCCTACGAGCAGTACTTC.

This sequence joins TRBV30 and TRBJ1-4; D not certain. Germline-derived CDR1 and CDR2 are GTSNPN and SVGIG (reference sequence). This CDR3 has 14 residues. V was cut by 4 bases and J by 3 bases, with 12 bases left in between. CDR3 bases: TGTGCCTGGACTGACCGGAGGGCTAATGAAAAACTGTTTTTT. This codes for CAWTDRRANEKLFF.

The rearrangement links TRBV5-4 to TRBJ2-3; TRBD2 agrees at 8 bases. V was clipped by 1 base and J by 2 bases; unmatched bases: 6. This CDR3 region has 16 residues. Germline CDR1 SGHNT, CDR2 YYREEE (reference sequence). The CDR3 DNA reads TGTGCCAGCAGCTTGACGCGGGGGGCTGACACAGATACGCAGTATTTT. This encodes CASSLTRGADTDTQYF.

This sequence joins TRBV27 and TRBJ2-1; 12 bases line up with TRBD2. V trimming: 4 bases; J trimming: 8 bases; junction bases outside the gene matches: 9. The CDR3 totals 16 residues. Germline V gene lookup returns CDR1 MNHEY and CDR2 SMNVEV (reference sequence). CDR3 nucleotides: TGTGCCAGCAGTTCTCGACTAGCGGGGGTGGTTGATGAGCAGTTCTTC. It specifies CASSSRLAGVVDEQFF.

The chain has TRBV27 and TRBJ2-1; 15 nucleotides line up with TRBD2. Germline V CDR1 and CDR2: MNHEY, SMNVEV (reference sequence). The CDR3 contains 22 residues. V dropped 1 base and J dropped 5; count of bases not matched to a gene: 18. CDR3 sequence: CASSLFFWGFGTSGGLDNEQFF. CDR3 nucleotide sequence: TGTGCCAGCAGTTTATTCTTCTGGGGTTTTGGGACTAGCGGGGGGCTTGACAATGAGCAGTTCTTC.

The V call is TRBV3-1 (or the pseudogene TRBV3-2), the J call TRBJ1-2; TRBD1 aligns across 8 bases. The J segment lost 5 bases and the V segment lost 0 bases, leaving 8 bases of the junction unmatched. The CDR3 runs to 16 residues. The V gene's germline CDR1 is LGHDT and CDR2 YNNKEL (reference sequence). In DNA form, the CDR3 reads TGTGCCAGCAGCCAAGACAGGGGGCTTTTTCAGTATGGCTACACCTTC. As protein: CASSQDRGLFQYGYTF.

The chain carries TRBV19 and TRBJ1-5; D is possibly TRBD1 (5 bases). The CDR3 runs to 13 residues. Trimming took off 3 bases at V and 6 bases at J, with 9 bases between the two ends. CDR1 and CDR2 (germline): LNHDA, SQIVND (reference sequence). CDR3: CASSIAGPQPQHF. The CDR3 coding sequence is TGTGCCAGTAGTATCGCAGGGCCTCAGCCCCAGCATTTT.

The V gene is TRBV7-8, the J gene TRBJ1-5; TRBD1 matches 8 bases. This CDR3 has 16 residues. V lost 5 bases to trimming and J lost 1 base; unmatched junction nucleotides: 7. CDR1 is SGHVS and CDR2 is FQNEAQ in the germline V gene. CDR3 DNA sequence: TGTGCCAGCAGCCCTACAGGGGGAACCAGCAATCAGCCCCAGCATTTT. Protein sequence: CASSPTGGTSNQPQHF.

CDR3 nucleotide sequence: TGTGCCAGCAGTGGCGGGGCAGATACGCAGTATTTT. It translates to CASSGGADTQYF. J is TRBJ2-3 and V is TRBV2, with D tentatively TRBD2 (6 bases). From germline, CDR1 is SNHLY and CDR2 FYNNEI. Trimming shortened V by 4 bases and J by 4 bases, and 6 bases separated the two germline ends. The CDR3 extends over 12 amino acids. Looking up the rest from reference TRBV2 and TRBJ2-3 gives the full variable domain: EPEVTQTPSHQVTQMGQEVILRCVPISNHLYFYWYRQILGQKVEFLVSFYNNEISEKSEIFDDQFSVERPDGSNFTLKIRSTKLEDSAMYFCASSGGADTQYFGPGTRLTVL.

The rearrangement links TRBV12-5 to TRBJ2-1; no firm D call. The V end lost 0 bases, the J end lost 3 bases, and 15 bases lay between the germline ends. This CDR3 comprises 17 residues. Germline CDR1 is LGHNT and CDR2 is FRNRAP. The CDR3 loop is CASGLVLRVSIYNEQFF. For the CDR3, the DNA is TGTGCTAGTGGTTTGGTTCTACGAGTGTCGATCTACAATGAGCAGTTCTTC.

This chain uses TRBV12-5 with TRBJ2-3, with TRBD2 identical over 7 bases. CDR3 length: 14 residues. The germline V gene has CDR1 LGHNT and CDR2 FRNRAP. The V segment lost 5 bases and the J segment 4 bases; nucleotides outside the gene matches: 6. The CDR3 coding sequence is TGTGCTAGTGGTCCAGGACTAGAACCAGATACGCAGTATTTT. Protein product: CASGPGLEPDTQYF.

The CDR3 DNA is TGTGCCAGCAGTGACTCGAGAGAGACTACCTCCTACGAGCAGTACTTC. It specifies CASSDSRETTSYEQYF. The V and J genes are TRBV6-4 and TRBJ2-7, with D perhaps matching TRBD2 (5 bases). Trimming shortened V by 0 bases and J by 0 bases, and 12 bases separated the two germline ends. The CDR3 has 16 residues. From germline, CDR1 is MRHNA and CDR2 SNTAGT.

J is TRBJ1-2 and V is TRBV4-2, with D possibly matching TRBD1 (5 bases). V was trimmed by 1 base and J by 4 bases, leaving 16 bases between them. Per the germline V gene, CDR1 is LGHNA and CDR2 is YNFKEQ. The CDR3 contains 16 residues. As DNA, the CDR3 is TGTGCCAGCAGCCAAGGGGGTTCGGGGGGAGTCTATGGCTACACCTTC. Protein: CASSQGGSGGVYGYTF.

The CDR3 DNA reads as TGTGCCAGCAGCGCCCGGGACAGGGGGGCACTTGGCTATGGCTACACCTTC. Residues: CASSARDRGALGYGYTF. This chain uses TRBV9 with TRBJ1-2, with 11 bases aligning to TRBD1. V trimming: 3 bases; J trimming: 4 bases; junction bases outside the gene matches: 11. Per the germline V gene, CDR1 is SGDLS and CDR2 is YYNGEE. This CDR3 is 17 amino acids long.

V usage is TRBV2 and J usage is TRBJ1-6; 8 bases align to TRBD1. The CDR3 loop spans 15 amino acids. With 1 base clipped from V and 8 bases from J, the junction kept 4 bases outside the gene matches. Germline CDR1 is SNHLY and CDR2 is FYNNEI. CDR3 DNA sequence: TGTGCCAGCAGTGAAGGGGGCAGGGGGCATTCACCCCTCCACTTT. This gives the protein CASSEGGRGHSPLHF. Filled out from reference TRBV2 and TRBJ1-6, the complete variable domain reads EPEVTQTPSHQVTQMGQEVILRCVPISNHLYFYWYRQILGQKVEFLVSFYNNEISEKSEIFDDQFSVERPDGSNFTLKIRSTKLEDSAMYFCASSEGGRGHSPLHFGNGTRLTVT.

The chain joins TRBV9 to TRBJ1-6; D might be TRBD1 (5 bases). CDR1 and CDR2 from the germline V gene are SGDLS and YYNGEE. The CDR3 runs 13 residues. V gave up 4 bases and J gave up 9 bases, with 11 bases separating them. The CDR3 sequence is CASSSTAVSPLHF. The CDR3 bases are TGTGCCAGCAGCTCGACAGCCGTTTCACCCCTCCACTTT.

CDR3 in DNA: TGTGCCAGCAGCCGCAGACAAGAGCAGTACTTC. Amino acids: CASSRRQEQYF. This rearrangement joins TRBV12-3 or TRBV12-4 to TRBJ2-7; D unclear. The CDR3 is 11 residues long. V lost 6 bases, J lost 7 bases, and 10 bases lay in between.

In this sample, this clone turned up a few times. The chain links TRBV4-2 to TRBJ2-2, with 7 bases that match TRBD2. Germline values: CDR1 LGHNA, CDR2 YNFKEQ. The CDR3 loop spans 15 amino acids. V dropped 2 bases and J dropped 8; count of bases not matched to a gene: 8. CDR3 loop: CASSQHRDYSGELFF. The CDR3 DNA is TGTGCCAGCAGCCAACACCGGGACTACTCTGGGGAGCTGTTTTTT.

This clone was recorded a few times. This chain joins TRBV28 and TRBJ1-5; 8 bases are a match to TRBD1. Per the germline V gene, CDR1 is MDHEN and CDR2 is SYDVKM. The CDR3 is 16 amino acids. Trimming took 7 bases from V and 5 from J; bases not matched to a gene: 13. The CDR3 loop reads CASTIRSGQGYQPQHF. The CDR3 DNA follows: TGTGCCAGCACCATAAGATCCGGACAGGGTTATCAGCCCCAGCATTTT.

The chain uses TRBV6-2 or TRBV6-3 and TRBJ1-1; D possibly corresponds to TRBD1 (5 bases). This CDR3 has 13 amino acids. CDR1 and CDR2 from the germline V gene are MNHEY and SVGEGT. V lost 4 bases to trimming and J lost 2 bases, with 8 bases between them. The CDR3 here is CASSSDRNTEAFF. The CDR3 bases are TGTGCCAGCAGTTCTGACAGAAACACTGAAGCTTTCTTT.

The CDR3 sequence is CASSLVSGSSGANVLTF. CDR3 sequence (DNA): TGTGCCAGCAGCCTCGTTAGCGGAAGCTCTGGGGCCAACGTCCTGACTTTC. The V and J genes are TRBV3-1 (or the pseudogene TRBV3-2) and TRBJ2-6; D perhaps matches TRBD2 (6 bases). CDR3 length equals 17 residues. Trimming removed 4 bases from V and 0 bases from J, with 13 bases in between. The germline V gene encodes CDR1 LGHDT and CDR2 YNNKEL (reference sequence).